These T cell receptor beta chains were read from a single sample in a study of vaccination and CD4 T cells after COVID-19. These receptors are not linked to any known antigen. Each CDR3 protein is one row after TCRdb ran MiXCR on the PCR reads. The table records about 10,000 distinct CDR3 sequences, roughly 64% of them present only once. Sequencing used CD4+ T cells from blood, cultured in vitro. The source is a human donor who had recovered from COVID-19. CDR3s include the opening cysteine and the closing phenylalanine or tryptophan. The order of the fields is V gene, D gene, J gene, clone size, CDR3 protein, CDR3 DNA. A D gene is named only where the DNA matches it firmly. Some rows have no size entry. The others give once, few or many, or a class for an expanded clone.

TRBV11-3,.,TRBJ2-7,few,CASSFTRVTLYEQYF,TGTGCCAGCAGCTTTACCAGGGTGACCCTCTACGAGCAGTACTTC
TRBV6-1,.,TRBJ1-1,few,CASIIQGGGTEAFF,TGTGCCAGCATAATACAGGGAGGAGGCACTGAAGCTTTCTTT
TRBV28,.,TRBJ2-5,.,CASSSPRAANNGRETQYF,TGTGCCAGCAGCTCTCCGCGGGCGGCTAACAACGGTCGTGAGACCCAGTACTTC
TRBV9,TRBD2,TRBJ2-1,.,CASSVAAGALSSYNEQFF,TGTGCCAGCAGCGTAGCAGCGGGAGCCTTAAGCTCCTACAATGAGCAGTTCTTC
TRBV10-3,TRBD2,TRBJ2-1,.,CASRGLGDNEQFF,TGTGCCAGCAGGGGACTAGGGGACAATGAGCAGTTCTTC
TRBV20-1,TRBD1,TRBJ1-5,few,CSASGSGGNPSRQPQHF,TGCAGTGCTAGTGGGTCAGGGGGAAACCCGTCTCGCCAGCCCCAGCATTTT
TRBV7-8,.,TRBJ2-7,once,CASSLGGNQYF,TGTGCCAGCAGCTTAGGTGGAAACCAGTACTTC
TRBV19,.,TRBJ1-1,.,CASSLEPGTTEAFF,TGTGCCAGTAGCCTAGAGCCGGGGACGACTGAAGCTTTCTTT
TRBV12-3/TRBV12-4,.,TRBJ2-3,.,CASWGGPWDTQYF,TGTGCCAGCTGGGGGGGCCCTTGGGATACGCAGTATTTT
TRBV7-3,.,TRBJ2-3,.,CASSLTGPDTQYF,TGTGCCAGCAGCTTAACAGGGCCAGATACGCAGTATTTT
TRBV7-2,.,TRBJ2-5,.,CASSLAWTHQETQYF,TGTGCCAGCAGCTTAGCATGGACACACCAAGAGACCCAGTACTTC
TRBV5-1,.,TRBJ2-7,.,CASSLVGVYEQYF,TGCGCCAGCAGCTTGGTAGGGGTTTACGAGCAGTACTTC
TRBV20-1,TRBD1,TRBJ1-2,.,CSASKGTGGFLDGYTF,TGCAGTGCTAGTAAGGGGACAGGGGGCTTCCTTGATGGCTACACCTTC
TRBV7-2,TRBD2,TRBJ2-3,.,CASSLDRAGGGTDTQYF,TGTGCCAGCAGCTTAGATAGAGCGGGAGGGGGCACAGATACGCAGTATTTT
TRBV7-9,TRBD2,TRBJ2-5,.,CASSLRLAGGQETQYF,TGTGCCAGCAGCCTACGACTAGCGGGGGGGCAGGAGACCCAGTACTTC
TRBV4-3,.,TRBJ2-6,.,CASSSRRAPLSGANVLTF,TGCGCCAGCAGCTCACGACGGGCGCCGTTGTCTGGGGCCAACGTCCTGACTTTC
TRBV20-1,.,TRBJ1-5,.,CSARAPGSNQPQHF,TGCAGTGCTAGAGCGCCGGGTAGCAATCAGCCCCAGCATTTT
TRBV20-1,.,TRBJ1-2,few,CSARARTQNYGYTF,TGCAGTGCTAGAGCGAGGACACAGAACTATGGCTACACCTTC
TRBV19,.,TRBJ1-1,once,CASIGWTEAFF,TGTGCCAGTATCGGGTGGACTGAAGCTTTCTTT
TRBV12-3/TRBV12-4,.,TRBJ2-5,.,CASSPRPGGETQYF,TGTGCCAGCAGTCCTAGGCCTGGGGGGGAGACCCAGTACTTC
TRBV7-2,.,TRBJ1-2,.,CASSLGTATFYGYTF,TGTGCCAGCAGCTTAGGGACAGCCACCTTCTATGGCTACACCTTC
TRBV10-3,.,TRBJ2-7,.,CAIRGAGFPSYEQYF,TGTGCCATCAGGGGGGCCGGGTTCCCTAGCTACGAGCAGTACTTC
TRBV18,.,TRBJ1-5,.,CASSFAGDSNQPQHF,TGTGCCAGCTCCTTCGCCGGGGATAGCAATCAGCCCCAGCATTTT
TRBV27,.,TRBJ1-1,once,CASSSVGGTPIMNTEAFF,TGTGCCAGCAGTTCTGTGGGGGGGACACCAATTATGAACACTGAAGCTTTCTTT
TRBV7-9,.,TRBJ1-4,.,CASSLAREDEKLFF,TGTGCCAGCAGCTTAGCTCGGGAGGATGAAAAACTGTTTTTT
TRBV7-2,TRBD2,TRBJ2-3,.,CASSLVSASGSRDTQYF,TGTGCCAGCAGCTTAGTTTCGGCTAGCGGGTCTAGAGATACGCAGTATTTT
TRBV2,.,TRBJ1-5,.,CASSAEGRPQHF,TGTGCCAGCAGCGCTGAGGGTCGGCCCCAGCATTTT
TRBV20-1,TRBD1,TRBJ2-3,.,CSASRRDRGPDTQYF,TGCAGTGCTAGCCGCCGGGACAGGGGTCCAGATACGCAGTATTTT
TRBV30,TRBD1,TRBJ2-7,.,CAGRRTGVNEQYF,TGTGCCGGGCGGAGGACAGGGGTGAACGAGCAGTACTTC
TRBV24-1,.,TRBJ1-3,.,CATSRSSKGNTIYF,TGTGCCACCAGTCGGTCCTCTAAAGGAAACACCATATATTTT
TRBV2,.,TRBJ2-5,few,CASTEGRETQYF,TGTGCCAGCACGGAGGGGCGAGAGACCCAGTACTTC
TRBV7-2,TRBD2,TRBJ2-5,few,CASSLRRGEETQYF,TGTGCCAGCAGCTTAAGGCGGGGGGAAGAGACCCAGTACTTC
TRBV12-3/TRBV12-4,.,TRBJ2-2,few,CASSLNTGFPGELFF,TGTGCCAGCAGTCTAAACACAGGGTTCCCCGGGGAGCTGTTTTTT
TRBV9,.,TRBJ1-1,.,CASSPRVRNTEAFF,TGTGCCAGCAGCCCCAGGGTAAGGAACACTGAAGCTTTCTTT
TRBV20-1,TRBD2,TRBJ2-1,.,CSARAFASGVYNEQFF,TGCAGTGCTAGAGCGTTTGCTAGCGGGGTGTACAATGAGCAGTTCTTC
TRBV19,.,TRBJ1-5,few,CASSIGWDDYYSNQPQHF,TGTGCCAGTAGTATAGGTTGGGACGATTACTATAGCAATCAGCCCCAGCATTTT
TRBV19,.,TRBJ2-2,.,CASSMVALNTGELFF,TGTGCCAGTAGTATGGTTGCGCTGAACACCGGGGAGCTGTTTTTT
TRBV6-2/TRBV6-3,.,TRBJ2-6,.,CASSYGGSGANVLTF,TGTGCCAGCAGTTACGGTGGATCTGGGGCCAACGTCCTGACTTTC
TRBV30,.,TRBJ1-1,.,CARAGRHEAFF,TGTGCCAGAGCAGGAAGACATGAAGCTTTCTTT
TRBV6-5,.,TRBJ2-7,.,CASSYSAGHYEQYF,TGTGCCAGCAGTTACTCTGCAGGGCATTACGAGCAGTACTTC
TRBV6-5,.,TRBJ1-6,.,CASSYSIKGSSYNSPLHF,TGTGCCAGCAGTTACTCGATAAAGGGAAGCTCCTATAATTCACCCCTCCACTTT
TRBV27,.,TRBJ2-2,.,CASSFGTIYTGELFF,TGTGCCAGCAGTTTCGGGACAATATACACCGGGGAGCTGTTTTTT
TRBV11-2,.,TRBJ1-1,.,CASSFSGNTEAFF,TGTGCCAGCAGCTTCTCGGGTAACACTGAAGCTTTCTTT
TRBV12-3/TRBV12-4,.,TRBJ1-1,.,CASSPGAANTEAFF,TGTGCCAGCAGCCCCGGGGCAGCGAACACTGAAGCTTTCTTT
TRBV7-3,TRBD1,TRBJ2-3,few,CASSSQGGADTQYF,TGTGCCAGCAGCTCACAGGGGGGCGCAGATACGCAGTATTTT
TRBV12-3/TRBV12-4,TRBD1,TRBJ1-2,few,CASSPYRGRVGNGYTF,TGTGCCAGCAGTCCCTACAGGGGGCGCGTTGGGAATGGCTACACCTTC
TRBV20-1,.,TRBJ2-5,.,CSASIRMETQYF,TGCAGTGCTAGTATCCGAATGGAGACCCAGTACTTC
TRBV29-1,.,TRBJ2-2,once,CSVGLNTGELFF,TGCAGCGTTGGACTGAACACCGGGGAGCTGTTTTTT
TRBV12-3/TRBV12-4,.,TRBJ2-2,.,CASSFSGELFF,TGTGCCAGCAGTTTCTCCGGGGAGCTGTTTTTT
TRBV6-2/TRBV6-3,.,TRBJ2-2,.,CASTRGVSAGELFF,TGTGCCAGCACTAGGGGGGTCAGCGCCGGGGAGCTGTTTTTT
TRBV27,.,TRBJ1-2,few,CASSPNPPARAGYTF,TGTGCCAGCAGTCCCAACCCCCCGGCCAGGGCGGGCTACACCTTC
TRBV20-1,.,TRBJ2-7,.,CSATPLAGNSYEQYF,TGCAGTGCCACCCCCCTGGCAGGGAACTCCTACGAGCAGTACTTC
TRBV19,.,TRBJ2-7,.,CASSSADWRGSYEQYF,TGTGCCAGTAGTTCGGCCGATTGGCGGGGCTCCTACGAGCAGTACTTC